These T cell receptor beta chains were read from a single sample in a study of beta chain features in type 1 diabetes. Assay: immunoSEQ multiplex PCR; the TCRdb copy retains only in-frame clones and omits some. The sample includes 350,000 to 400,000 clones, about 15% of them seen just once. Sequenced input: naive CD4+ T cells from blood. Receptors were obtained from a woman between 18 and 30 years old in good health. Each CDR3 is given with its conserved first and last residue. D genes are given only for firm matches.

>TRBD1|TRBJ1-2|TRBV4-1
CASSPITRGQDGYTF
>TRBD1|TRBJ2-7|TRBV15
CATSRTPGQAYEQYF
>-|TRBJ2-6|TRBV28
CASSFLGGTGANVLTF
>-|TRBJ1-5|TRBV4-1
CASSHMTDSNQPQHF
>-|TRBJ2-3|TRBV28
CASGPASAEVDTQYF
>-|TRBJ2-2|TRBV9
CASSVEGVAELFF
>TRBD2|TRBJ2-3|TRBV19
CASSPAGVSTDTQYF
>-|TRBJ2-6|TRBV30
CAWSALGLGAGANVLTF
>-|TRBJ2-2|TRBV2
CAGGTAAGELFF
>TRBD1|TRBJ1-2|TRBV4-1
CASSQGQGIYGYTF
>TRBD2|TRBJ2-5|TRBV19
CASRSRTGGETQYF
>-|TRBJ2-2|TRBV5-4
CASSQVLAGELFF
>-|TRBJ1-5|TRBV7-2
CASSANGGSNQPQHF